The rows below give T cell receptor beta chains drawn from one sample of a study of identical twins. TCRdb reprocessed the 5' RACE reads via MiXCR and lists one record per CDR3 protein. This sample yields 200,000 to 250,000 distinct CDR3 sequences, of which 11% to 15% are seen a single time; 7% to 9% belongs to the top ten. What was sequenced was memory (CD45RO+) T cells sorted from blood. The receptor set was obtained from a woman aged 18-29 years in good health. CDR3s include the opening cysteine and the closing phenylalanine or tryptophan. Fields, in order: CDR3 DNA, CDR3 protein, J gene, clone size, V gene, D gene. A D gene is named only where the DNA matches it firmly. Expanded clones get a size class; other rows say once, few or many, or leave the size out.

TGTGCCAGCAGTCCCGTAAATTATAACACCGGGGAGCTGTTTTTT,CASSPVNYNTGELFF,TRBJ2-2,few,TRBV12-3/TRBV12-4,-
TGTGCCAGCAGCTTAGGAGGGAGTCGGAGAGATGAGCAGTTCTTC,CASSLGGSRRDEQFF,TRBJ2-1,many,TRBV11-2,-
TGCGCCAGCACTCAGGGGGACAGCAATCAGCCCCAGCATTTT,CASTQGDSNQPQHF,TRBJ1-5,few,TRBV10-2,TRBD1
TGTGCCAGCAGCTCCCGGTTTGGGGGAGGTACTGAAGCTTTCTTT,CASSSRFGGGTEAFF,TRBJ1-1,few,TRBV11-2,-
TGTGCCAGCAGCCACACCGGGTACGACCATCAGCCCCAGCATTTT,CASSHTGYDHQPQHF,TRBJ1-5,few,TRBV5-6,-
TGTGCCAGCAGTGTCAGGTCCAAAGAGACCCAGTACTTC,CASSVRSKETQYF,TRBJ2-5,many,TRBV25-1,-
TGCGCCAGCAGCCAAGATTTCACAAACTCCTACGAGCAGTACTTC,CASSQDFTNSYEQYF,TRBJ2-7,few,TRBV4-3,-
TGTGCCAGCAGCTTTGAAAACCTCAATGAGCAGTTCTTC,CASSFENLNEQFF,TRBJ2-1,-,TRBV7-9,-
TGTGCCACCAGTGGAGGGGGGCAGTCGTCCTACAATGAGCAGTTCTTC,CATSGGGQSSYNEQFF,TRBJ2-1,many,TRBV24-1,-
TGTGCCAGCAGTTTGAGTGCTAGCGGGAGGGATTACGAGCAGTACTTC,CASSLSASGRDYEQYF,TRBJ2-7,-,TRBV12-3/TRBV12-4,TRBD2
TGTGCCAGCAGTTACGGGGCGCGAGATACGCAGTATTTT,CASSYGARDTQYF,TRBJ2-3,few,TRBV6-4,-
TGTGCCAGCTCACCACCGCGGGACGGAGCCTACGAGCAGTACTTC,CASSPPRDGAYEQYF,TRBJ2-7,-,TRBV18,-
TGTGCCAGCAGCTCGACTCCCCCAGGAGAGCTGTTTTTT,CASSSTPPGELFF,TRBJ2-2,few,TRBV6-6,-
TGTGCCAGCAGCCCAAGCCGCGGGGCGGGATTCACTGAAGCTTTCTTT,CASSPSRGAGFTEAFF,TRBJ1-1,few,TRBV7-2,-
TGCGCCAGCAGCTTCAGCGGGCAACAAGAGACCCAGTACTTC,CASSFSGQQETQYF,TRBJ2-5,few,TRBV5-1,-
TGCAGTGCTAGAGAGGGTCTCTACGAGCAGTACTTC,CSAREGLYEQYF,TRBJ2-7,few,TRBV20-1,-
TGCGCCAGCAGCCAAGGACTTGACTATGGCTACACCTTC,CASSQGLDYGYTF,TRBJ1-2,few,TRBV4-3,-
TGTGCCACCAGTGACCGGACGGGGAGCTCCTACAATGAGCAGTTCTTC,CATSDRTGSSYNEQFF,TRBJ2-1,many,TRBV24-1,-